This is a list of T cell receptor beta chains from one sample in a study of identical twins. Via MiXCR, TCRdb re-called the 5' RACE reads, giving one row per CDR3 protein. The data contain fewer than 500,000 distinct CDR3 sequences, approximately 15% of them singletons. These data are also associated with another study on yellow fever vaccine responses in identical twins.

Sequencing was carried out using CD4+ T cells sorted from blood. The receptors derive from a woman younger than 35 in good health. Both conserved end residues are part of each CDR3. The D gene is left open where the match is weak. Clone size is stated in some rows and not others, as once, few, many or a class when expanded.

abundance | j_gene | d_gene | v_gene | CDR3nt | CDR3aa
. | TRBJ2-7 | . | TRBV4-3 | TGCGCCAGCAGCCAAGAAGGATGGGCCGAGCAGTACTTC | CASSQEGWAEQYF
. | TRBJ2-7 | TRBD2 | TRBV7-9 | TGTGCCAGCAGCCCCGGGCGGGGGAACTACGAGCAGTACTTC | CASSPGRGNYEQYF
. | TRBJ1-6 | TRBD1 | TRBV3-1 | TGTGCCAGCAGCCAACAAACGGGACAGGGTTTCTCACCCCTCCACTTT | CASSQQTGQGFSPLHF
. | TRBJ2-7 | . | TRBV7-3 | TGTGCCAGCAGCTCTTTAGACAGGCTCAACTACGAGCAGTACTTC | CASSSLDRLNYEQYF
few | TRBJ2-1 | . | TRBV2 | TGTGCCAGCAGTGAGCTACAGATACACAATGAGCAGTTCTTC | CASSELQIHNEQFF
few | TRBJ2-3 | . | TRBV15 | TGTGCCACCAGCAGAGATCGGGCGGGGGCTTCAGATACGCAGTATTTT | CATSRDRAGASDTQYF
many | TRBJ1-4 | . | TRBV5-1 | TGCGCCAGCAGCCCTAGTGATCCAACTAATGAAAAACTGTTTTTT | CASSPSDPTNEKLFF
. | TRBJ2-1 | TRBD2 | TRBV7-9 | TGTGCCAGCAGCTTTAGTCTAGGCGGGAGGTCCTACAATGAGCAGTTCTTC | CASSFSLGGRSYNEQFF
. | TRBJ2-7 | . | TRBV6-2/TRBV6-3 | TGTGCCAGCAGTTACTCGATGGAGAGGACTAAGTCCTACGAGCAGTACTTC | CASSYSMERTKSYEQYF
few | TRBJ2-1 | TRBD2 | TRBV20-1 | TGCAGTGCTCCCCGGGGAGCGGGGTCCTACAATGAGCAGTTCTTC | CSAPRGAGSYNEQFF
few | TRBJ2-6 | . | TRBV5-1 | TGCGCCAGCAGCTCGCTGACGTCCTCTGGGGCCAACGTCCTGACTTTC | CASSSLTSSGANVLTF
few | TRBJ2-5 | . | TRBV9 | TGTGCCAGCAGCGAGAGAGGGTATTCGGAGACCCAGTACTTC | CASSERGYSETQYF
many | TRBJ2-5 | . | TRBV4-3 | TGCGCCAGCAGCCAAGACTGGGGGCTGCAAGAGACCCAGTACTTC | CASSQDWGLQETQYF
few | TRBJ1-1 | . | TRBV2 | TGTGCCAGCAATGTTAGGGCAGGGATGAACACTGAAGCTTTCTTT | CASNVRAGMNTEAFF
few | TRBJ2-7 | . | TRBV6-2/TRBV6-3 | TGTGCCAGCAGTTACATATCTATGTATTTCTACGAGCAGTACTTC | CASSYISMYFYEQYF
. | TRBJ2-7 | TRBD1 | TRBV7-2 | TGTGCCAGCAGCCCACCGGGACAGGGGTGGGAGCAGTACTTC | CASSPPGQGWEQYF
few | TRBJ2-7 | . | TRBV20-1 | TGCAGTGCTAGAGATTTGGTGGGGACTCAAAACTACGAGCAGTACTTC | CSARDLVGTQNYEQYF
. | TRBJ2-1 | . | TRBV7-2 | TGTGCCAGCAGCTTAGCGGGGGGGCCGGGATCCCACAATGAGCAGTTCTTC | CASSLAGGPGSHNEQFF
. | TRBJ2-5 | TRBD2 | TRBV11-2 | TGTGCCAGCAGCTTCGCACTAGCGGGGGGTCCCAGGTCCCAGTACTTC | CASSFALAGGPRSQYF
. | TRBJ2-1 | TRBD2 | TRBV12-3/TRBV12-4 | TGTGCCAGCAGTCCAGCGGGGGGGGGAGCCAATGAGCAGTTCTTC | CASSPAGGGANEQFF
few | TRBJ2-3 | . | TRBV2 | TGTGCCAGCAGTTGGAAAGGGACAGATACGCAGTATTTT | CASSWKGTDTQYF
. | TRBJ1-6 | . | TRBV14 | TGTGCCAGCAGCCTTCCGGGAATCAATAATTCACCCCTCCACTTT | CASSLPGINNSPLHF
many | TRBJ2-7 | . | TRBV3-1 | TGTGCCAGCAGCCGAGTGAATACCTACGAGCAGTACTTC | CASSRVNTYEQYF
few | TRBJ2-1 | . | TRBV11-2 | TGTGCCAGCAGCCTCGACAGATTTTCCTACAATGAGCAGTTCTTC | CASSLDRFSYNEQFF
few | TRBJ2-7 | TRBD2 | TRBV5-1 | TGCGCCAGCAGCCCGGGTCCGCGGGAGGGCAGCTACGAGCAGTACTTC | CASSPGPREGSYEQYF
many | TRBJ2-5 | TRBD1 | TRBV11-2 | TGTGCCAGCAGCTACCGGGACAGGGGAACCCAAGAGACCCAGTACTTC | CASSYRDRGTQETQYF
. | TRBJ2-7 | . | TRBV10-3 | TGTGCCATCAGTGAGTCCACCGGAGGTCCTGAGCAGTACTTC | CAISESTGGPEQYF
few | TRBJ2-7 | TRBD1 | TRBV11-2 | TGTGCCAGCAGCTCCGGACAGGGGGTAGTCTACGAGCAGTACTTC | CASSSGQGVVYEQYF
. | TRBJ2-5 | . | TRBV5-1 | TGCGCCAGCAGCTTGGTTGGCGGGGAAGAGACCCAGTACTTC | CASSLVGGEETQYF
few | TRBJ2-3 | TRBD1 | TRBV10-3 | TGTGCCACCCTAGCGGGACAGGGGGCTGAATCAGATACGCAGTATTTT | CATLAGQGAESDTQYF
. | TRBJ2-1 | . | TRBV5-1 | TGCGCCAGCAGCTTCGCGGGGCAGGACAATGAGCAGTTCTTC | CASSFAGQDNEQFF
. | TRBJ2-3 | TRBD1 | TRBV10-3 | TGTGCCAGCACAGGGGTGACAGATACGCAGTATTTT | CASTGVTDTQYF
many | TRBJ2-7 | TRBD2 | TRBV3-1 | TGCGCCAGCAGCCAAGTACCTAGCGGGAGTTACGAGCAGTACTTC | CASSQVPSGSYEQYF
. | TRBJ2-1 | TRBD2 | TRBV27 | TGTGCCAGCAGTTTTCGGAGCGGGGGGGCCTTATACAATGAGCAGTTCTTC | CASSFRSGGALYNEQFF
. | TRBJ2-7 | TRBD2 | TRBV2 | TGTGCCAGCATCGTAGCGGGCCTCTACGAGCAGTACTTC | CASIVAGLYEQYF
few | TRBJ1-6 | TRBD1 | TRBV20-1 | TGCAGTGCCGTGGACAGGGTGAATAATTCACCCCTCCACTTT | CSAVDRVNNSPLHF
. | TRBJ2-5 | TRBD2 | TRBV5-1 | TGCGCCAGCAGCTTCACCGGGACTAGCGGGGGGGCAGGAGAGACCCAGTACTTC | CASSFTGTSGGAGETQYF
few | TRBJ2-1 | . | TRBV18 | TGTGCCAGCTCCACTACAGTCCCTGGACTCTCTGGAGCCAATGAGCAGTTCTTC | CASSTTVPGLSGANEQFF
many | TRBJ2-7 | . | TRBV7-9 | TGTGCCAGCAGCTTAGCGGGCAGGGAATACGAGCAGTACTTC | CASSLAGREYEQYF